Listed below are T cell receptor beta chains from one sample, sequenced in a study of cytomegalovirus exposure and HLA in healthy donors. Assay: immunoSEQ multiplex PCR; the TCRdb copy retains only in-frame clones and omits some. The table lists 200,000 to 250,000 clones, 75% of them singletons. The material sequenced was PBMCs. The receptor set was obtained from a woman aged 25 to 39 in good health and CMV-seronegative. Both conserved end residues are part of each CDR3. The D gene is left open where the match is weak. A row's size may be missing; if present it is once, few, many or a size class.

d_gene	v_gene	abundance	j_gene	CDR3aa	CDR3nt
.	TRBV18	.	TRBJ2-7	CASSPPGNNPYEQYF	TGTGCCAGCTCACCACCGGGCAACAATCCCTACGAGCAGTACTTC
.	TRBV2	few	TRBJ1-1	CASTARGNTEAFF	TGTGCCAGCACGGCCAGGGGGAACACTGAAGCTTTCTTT
TRBD1	TRBV19	.	TRBJ2-7	CASRDRTSKAYEQYF	TGTGCCAGTCGGGACAGGACGAGTAAGGCCTACGAGCAGTACTTC
TRBD2	TRBV5-4	.	TRBJ2-3	CASSSRTSGGATDTQYF	TGTGCCAGCAGCTCAAGGACTAGCGGGGGGGCGACAGATACGCAGTATTTT
TRBD2	TRBV30	.	TRBJ2-5	CAWRPSPAGGRETQYF	TGTGCCTGGAGGCCCAGCCCAGCGGGGGGGCGTGAGACCCAGTACTTC
.	TRBV15	few	TRBJ2-3	CATSRDLGSTDTQYF	TGTGCCACCAGCAGAGATCTTGGCAGCACAGATACGCAGTATTTT
TRBD2	TRBV6-5	.	TRBJ2-3	CASSYSGRAGTDTQYF	TGTGCCAGCAGTTACTCGGGGAGGGCTGGTACAGATACGCAGTATTTT
TRBD1	TRBV5-6	.	TRBJ2-3	CASSLTGTGSTDTQYF	TGTGCCAGCAGCTTAACCGGGACAGGCAGCACAGATACGCAGTATTTT
.	TRBV4-1	.	TRBJ2-7	CASSPEGYRETEQYF	TGCGCCAGCAGCCCCGAAGGATACAGGGAAACCGAGCAGTACTTC
.	TRBV19	.	TRBJ2-1	CGSSSRGTGISTMKQFF	TGTGGCAGTAGTTCTCGGGGTACAGGGATTAGTACAATGAAGCAGTTCTTC
TRBD1	TRBV11-2	.	TRBJ1-1	CASSWPGQGKYEAFF	TGTGCCAGCAGCTGGCCGGGACAGGGGAAATATGAAGCTTTCTTT
.	TRBV30	.	TRBJ2-7	CAWNSRGRKDEQYF	TGTGCCTGGAATTCTAGGGGAAGAAAGGACGAGCAGTACTTC
TRBD1	TRBV9	.	TRBJ1-1	CASSVVVDRDTEAFF	TGTGCCAGCAGCGTAGTTGTGGACAGGGATACTGAAGCTTTCTTT
.	TRBV6-6	.	TRBJ2-1	CASRPHTGSSYNEQFF	TGTGCCAGCAGGCCCCATACAGGGAGCTCCTACAATGAGCAGTTCTTC
TRBD2	TRBV11-2	.	TRBJ2-5	CASSSSGGQQETQYF	TGTGCCAGCAGCTCTAGCGGGGGTCAACAAGAGACCCAGTACTTC
.	TRBV7-3	.	TRBJ2-2	CASSPRGGTNTGELFF	TGTGCCAGCAGCCCTAGGGGCGGGACGAACACCGGGGAGCTGTTTTTT
.	TRBV21-1	.	TRBJ2-7	CASSTLSSWRRGPHEQYF	TGTGCCAGCAGCACGCTCTCGTCTTGGCGGCGAGGGCCCCACGAGCAGTACTTC